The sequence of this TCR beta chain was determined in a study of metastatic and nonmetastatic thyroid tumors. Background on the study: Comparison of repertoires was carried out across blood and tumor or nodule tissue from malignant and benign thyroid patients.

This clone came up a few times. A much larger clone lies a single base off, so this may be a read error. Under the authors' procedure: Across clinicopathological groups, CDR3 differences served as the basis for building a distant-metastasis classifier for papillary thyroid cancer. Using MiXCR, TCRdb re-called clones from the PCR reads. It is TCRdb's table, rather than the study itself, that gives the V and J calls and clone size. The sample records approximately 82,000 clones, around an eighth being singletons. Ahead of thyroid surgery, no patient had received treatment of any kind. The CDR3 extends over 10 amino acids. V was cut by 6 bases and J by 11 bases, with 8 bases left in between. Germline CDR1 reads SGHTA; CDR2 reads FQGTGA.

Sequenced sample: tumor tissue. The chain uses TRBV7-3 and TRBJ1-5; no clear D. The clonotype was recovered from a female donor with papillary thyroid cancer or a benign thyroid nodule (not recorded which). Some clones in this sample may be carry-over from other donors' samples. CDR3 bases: TGTGCCAGCAGATTTTGGGCCCAGCATTTT. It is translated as CASRFWAQHF.